Here is one TCR beta chain with its context. The antigen is not known. Different DNA sequences within this sample yield the same CDR3. The entry originates in a study of T cell responses to AZD1222 COVID-19 vaccine. Study results and limitations: Receipt of two AZD1222 doses was followed by a rise in Spike-specific TCR breadth and depth.

This CDR3 spans 15 amino acids. Losses at the gene ends were 0 bases for V and 0 bases for J; bases not matched to a gene: 2. Germline V CDR1 and CDR2: SGHRS, YFSETQ. Clones were sequenced by immunoSEQ multiplex PCR, and TCRdb holds only the in-frame ones, with some missing. The sample has tens of thousands of clones, 88% seen once. This receptor was taken from an adult in good health. The chain uses TRBV5-1 and TRBJ2-7; 8 nucleotides line up with TRBD2. This specimen consisted of peripheral blood, obtained on day 0 of AZD1222 vaccination. The CDR3 nucleotides are TGCGCCAGCAGCTTGGCGGGGGGGAGCTCCTACGAGCAGTACTTC. It specifies CASSLAGGSSYEQYF.